The 29 T cell receptor beta chains given below trace back to one sample, sequenced in a study of blood T cell repertoires in COVID-19. Some clones are missing from TCRdb's copy, which holds only in-frame ones; the method was immunoSEQ multiplex PCR. The profile shows over 150,000 clones, 65% to 85% of them singletons. Sequenced: peripheral blood. Receptors originate from a woman aged 40 to 50 with COVID-19, enrolled during active disease.

This chain's CDR3 is CATKGWQGLQETQYF. The CDR3 nucleotides are TGTGCCACCAAGGGGTGGCAGGGCCTGCAAGAGACCCAGTACTTC. This chain connects TRBV27 to TRBJ2-5, with a possible D match to TRBD1 (5 bases). Germline CDR1 and CDR2: MNHEY and SMNVEV (reference sequence). The CDR3 sequence is 15 residues long. The V gene lost 10 bases and the J gene lost 2 bases, with 20 bases spanning the gap.

The genes are TRBV14 and TRBJ1-1; 9 nucleotides match TRBD1. Germline CDR1 reads SGHDN; CDR2 reads FVKESK. V shed 4 bases, J shed 1 base, and the junction held 7 bases outside the gene matches. CDR3 size: 16 residues. In DNA form, the CDR3 reads TGTGCCAGCAGCCCCATCACGGGACAGGGGAACACTGAAGCTTTCTTT. Its protein is CASSPITGQGNTEAFF.

This chain uses TRBV9 with TRBJ1-4; D call uncertain. The ends were cut back, 3 bases at V and 4 bases at J, with 13 bases in the middle. This CDR3 has 15 amino acids. Germline V lookup: CDR1 SGDLS, CDR2 YYNGEE. In DNA form, the CDR3 reads TGTGCCAGCAGCGCGAAAACCGGTTTTAATGAAAAACTGTTTTTT. It codes for CASSAKTGFNEKLFF. The entire variable domain, with the rest obtained from reference TRBV9 and TRBJ1-4, is as follows: DSGVTQTPKHLITATGQRVTLRCSPRSGDLSVYWYQQSLDQGLQFLIQYYNGEERAKGNILERFSAQQFPDLHSELNLSSLELGDSALYFCASSAKTGFNEKLFFGSGTQLSVL.

This rearrangement joins TRBV7-8 to TRBJ1-1; D is possibly TRBD1 (5 bases). CDR3 length: 14 residues. The V end lost 0 bases, the J end lost 6 bases, and 11 bases lay between the germline ends. Per the germline V gene, CDR1 is SGHVS and CDR2 is FQNEAQ. The CDR3 sequence is CASSLAQGGSEAFF. The CDR3 coding sequence is TGTGCCAGCAGCTTAGCTCAGGGAGGATCTGAAGCTTTCTTT.

J is TRBJ2-3 and V is TRBV7-3; maybe TRBD2 (5 bases). Germline V gives CDR1 SGHTA, CDR2 FQGTGA. This CDR3 region has 14 residues. The ends were cut back, 4 bases at V and 2 bases at J, with 10 bases in the middle. This CDR3 is CASSWADSTDTQYF. The CDR3 region has the DNA TGTGCCAGCAGCTGGGCGGACTCCACAGATACGCAGTATTTT.

In this sample, this clone turned up a few times. The chain links TRBV6-5 to TRBJ2-7; D is perhaps TRBD2 (5 bases). CDR3 length: 15 residues. The V and J ends lost 1 base and 3 bases respectively, with 13 bases between them. Looked up from germline, CDR1 is MNHEY and CDR2 is SVGAGI. The CDR3 is CASSYLPLGSYEQYF. CDR3 DNA sequence: TGTGCCAGCAGTTACTTGCCACTAGGTAGCTACGAGCAGTACTTC.

About this clone: At one of its ends the junction is not consistent with the germline gene, which may arise from a read error. The chain combines TRBV6-4 with TRBJ2-2; 10 nucleotides line up with TRBD2. Germline V gene lookup returns CDR1 MRHNA and CDR2 SNTAGT. CDR3 length: 15 amino acids. The chain's CDR3 is CASSVTSGNPGELFF. CDR3 DNA: TGTGCCAGCAGTGTCACTAGCGGGAACCCCGGGGAGCTGTTTTTT.

The chain has TRBV28 and TRBJ1-4; D is unclear. The CDR3 totals 14 residues. The germline gives CDR1 MDHEN, CDR2 SYDVKM. V gave up 8 bases and J gave up 2 bases, with 12 bases separating them. CDR3 DNA sequence: TGTGCCAGCTGGCCAAGCGGCACTAATGAAAAACTGTTTTTT. Encoded protein: CASWPSGTNEKLFF.

This chain uses TRBV6-6 with TRBJ1-1; tentative D call: TRBD1 (5 bases). This CDR3 comprises 12 residues. CDR1 is MNHNY and CDR2 is SVGAGI in the germline V gene (reference sequence). V was cut by 5 bases and J by 7 bases, with 11 bases left in between. The CDR3 DNA reads as TGTGCCAGCAGTCCTAGGGGACTTGAAGCTTTCTTT. The encoded protein is CASSPRGLEAFF.

This chain uses TRBV18 with TRBJ2-2; 12 bases are shared with TRBD1. With 2 bases clipped from V and 7 bases from J, the junction kept 8 bases outside the gene matches. CDR1 is KGHSH, CDR2 LQKENI, per germline. The CDR3 sequence is 17 residues long. The CDR3 bases are TGTGCCAGCTCACCAGAGATGGGACAGGGGGCGCTCGGGGAGCTGTTTTTT. It codes for CASSPEMGQGALGELFF. The full variable domain, in which reference TRBV18 and TRBJ2-2 provide the parts outside the CDR3, is NAGVMQNPRHLVRRRGQEARLRCSPMKGHSHVYWYRQLPEEGLKFMVYLQKENIIDESGMPKERFSAEFPKEGPSILRIQQVVRGDSAAYFCASSPEMGQGALGELFFGEGSRLTVL.

This clone has only a few counts. CDR3 loop: CASSLSKTAQETQYF. The CDR3 nucleotides are TGTGCCAGCAGTTTATCGAAGACAGCACAAGAGACCCAGTACTTC. The V and J genes are TRBV27 and TRBJ2-5; the D gene is possibly TRBD1 (5 bases). CDR1 is MNHEY, CDR2 SMNVEV, per germline (reference sequence). The CDR3 extends over 15 amino acids. With 0 bases removed from V and 2 bases from J, the gap between germline ends came to 10 bases.

The chain has TRBV10-3 and TRBJ2-3; 7 bases fit TRBD1. This CDR3 is 17 amino acids long. The germline CDR1 and CDR2 sequences are ENHRY and SYGVKD. J gave up 2 bases and V 5 bases, and 13 bases lay outside the gene matches. The chain's CDR3 is CAISPPNAGGYTDTQYF. DNA for the CDR3: TGTGCCATCAGTCCTCCGAACGCAGGGGGATACACAGATACGCAGTATTTT.

The chain joins TRBV11-2 to TRBJ1-2, with no clear D. Germline V gives CDR1 SGHAT, CDR2 FQNNGV. The CDR3 is 12 amino acids. The ends were cut back, 5 bases at V and 7 bases at J, with 11 bases in the middle. CDR3 amino acids: CASSVVGRGYTF. The CDR3 bases are TGTGCCAGCAGCGTAGTGGGCCGTGGCTACACCTTC.

The J gene is TRBJ1-6, the V gene TRBV3-1 (or the pseudogene TRBV3-2), with D unresolved. Per the germline V gene, CDR1 is LGHDT and CDR2 is YNNKEL (reference sequence). V gave up 8 bases and J gave up 0 bases, with 11 bases separating them. CDR3 length: 15 amino acids. For the CDR3, the DNA is TGTGCCAGCCGTTTCCGGAGCTCCTATAATTCACCCCTCCACTTT. Translating gives CASRFRSSYNSPLHF.

The chain employs TRBV5-8 and TRBJ2-2; TRBD1 matches 7 bases. This CDR3 has 17 amino acids. In germline, CDR1 is SGHTS, CDR2 YDEGEE. J gave up 0 bases and V 5 bases, and 10 bases lay outside the gene matches. The CDR3: CASSPGTGTANTGELFF. Here the CDR3 DNA reads TGTGCCAGCAGTCCTGGAACCGGGACAGCGAACACCGGGGAGCTGTTTTTT.

V is TRBV18 and J is TRBJ1-6; 8 nucleotides line up with TRBD1. This CDR3 region has 14 residues. V was pared by 2 bases and J by 8 bases, with 2 bases of the junction left unmatched. Germline V lookup: CDR1 KGHSH, CDR2 LQKENI. CDR3 sequence: CASSPAGGDSPLHF. The CDR3 nucleotides read TGTGCCAGCTCACCAGCAGGGGGCGATTCACCCCTCCACTTT.

The rearrangement links TRBV28 to TRBJ2-2; D ambiguous. This CDR3 has 14 amino acids. Germline assignment: CDR1 MDHEN and CDR2 SYDVKM. Trimming took 3 bases from V and 6 from J, leaving 11 bases between them. The CDR3, as DNA: TGTGCCAGCAGTTTTAATCGGGTATCCGGGGAGCTGTTTTTT. This sequence encodes CASSFNRVSGELFF.

The chain couples TRBV5-1 to TRBJ1-1, with D possibly matching TRBD1 (5 bases). Deletions cut 4 bases from V and 5 bases from J, with 18 bases between. This CDR3 region has 15 residues. The germline V gene encodes CDR1 SGHRS and CDR2 YFSETQ. CDR3 nucleotides: TGCGCCAGCAGCCAAGACCCCAGGGTTTGGACTGAAGCTTTCTTT. Protein product: CASSQDPRVWTEAFF.

This clone was detected a few times. J is TRBJ1-6 and V is TRBV27, with TRBD1 matching over 7 bases. Per the germline V gene, CDR1 is MNHEY and CDR2 is SMNVEV (reference sequence). J lost 5 bases, V lost 6 bases, and 4 bases had no gene match. The CDR3 is 14 residues long. Here the CDR3 DNA reads TGTGCCAGCAGGACCGGGACAGATAATTCACCCCTCCACTTT. This translates into CASRTGTDNSPLHF.

The V gene is TRBV18, the J gene TRBJ1-2; TRBD1 aligns across 8 bases. The CDR3 extends over 14 amino acids. CDR1 and CDR2 (germline): KGHSH, LQKENI. V shed 3 bases and J 7 bases; nucleotides not matched to a gene: 7. The CDR3 DNA sequence: TGTGCCAGCTCACCTCAGGGGGCTCGAAGTGGCTACACCTTC. Translation: CASSPQGARSGYTF.

V is TRBV27 and J is TRBJ2-7; 8 bases match TRBD2. V trimming: 1 base; J trimming: 7 bases; junction bases outside the gene matches: 6. This CDR3 has 14 amino acids. CDR1 MNHEY and CDR2 SMNVEV come from the germline V gene (reference sequence). The CDR3 nucleotides read TGTGCCAGCAGTTTATACGGGGGGGCACGAGAGCAGTACTTC. This gives the protein CASSLYGGAREQYF.

The rearrangement links TRBV19 to TRBJ1-6, with 8 bases matching TRBD1. Germline CDR1 and CDR2: LNHDA and SQIVND (reference sequence). V gave up 4 bases and J gave up 6 bases; unmatched junction bases: 2. The CDR3 length is 14 residues. CDR3 nucleotide sequence: TGTGCCAGTAGTAGACAGGGGTTTAATTCACCCCTCCACTTT. Translating gives CASSRQGFNSPLHF.

This chain uses TRBV19 with TRBJ1-4; TRBD1 is a possible D gene (6 bases). Germline lookup yields CDR1 LNHDA and CDR2 SQIVND (reference sequence). The CDR3 runs 16 residues. Trimming pared 5 bases from V and 0 bases from J, leaving 13 bases between. CDR3 bases: TGTGCCAGTAGTCCGCCATGGACAGCAACTAATGAAAAACTGTTTTTT. Its translation is CASSPPWTATNEKLFF. The variable domain in full, completed from reference TRBV19 and TRBJ1-4, reads DGGITQSPKYLFRKEGQNVTLSCEQNLNHDAMYWYRQDPGQGLRLIYYSQIVNDFQKGDIAEGYSVSREKKESFPLTVTSAQKNPTAFYLCASSPPWTATNEKLFFGSGTQLSVL.

The rearrangement links TRBV5-8 to TRBJ2-5; TRBD1 matches at 7 bases. The CDR3 is 15 amino acids. Per the germline V gene, CDR1 is SGHTS and CDR2 is YDEGEE. The V segment lost 1 base and the J segment 5 bases; nucleotides outside the gene matches: 8. The CDR3 sequence: CASSLRRQGMETQYF. The CDR3 region has the DNA TGTGCCAGCAGCTTGCGTCGACAGGGAATGGAGACCCAGTACTTC.

The rearrangement links TRBV10-3 to TRBJ1-1; D remains unclear. Trimming removed 6 bases from V and 10 bases from J, with 12 bases in between. The germline gives CDR1 ENHRY, CDR2 SYGVKD. The CDR3 loop spans 11 amino acids. The CDR3 sequence: CAIRDGVGAFF. CDR3 nucleotides: TGTGCCATCAGGGACGGGGTGGGAGCTTTCTTT.

In its sample, this clone was seen a few times. For the CDR3, the DNA is TGCGCCAGCAGCTTCAGCGGGGGCTACACCTTC. It yields the protein CASSFSGGYTF. The V call is TRBV5-1, the J call TRBJ1-2; D unclear. CDR1 is SGHRS and CDR2 is YFSETQ in the germline V gene. The CDR3 sequence is 11 residues long. V was cut by 2 bases and J by 8 bases, with 7 bases left in between. Combining the CDR3 with reference TRBV5-1 and TRBJ1-2 gives the whole variable domain KAGVTQTPRYLIKTRGQQVTLSCSPISGHRSVSWYQQTPGQGLQFLFEYFSETQRNKGNFPGRFSGRQFSNSRSEMNVSTLELGDSALYLCASSFSGGYTFGSGTRLTVV.

The chain carries TRBV5-6 and TRBJ2-7; D possibly corresponds to TRBD1 (5 bases). Trimming removed 0 bases at V and 2 bases at J, with 12 bases between. The CDR3 spans 15 residues. Germline lookup yields CDR1 SGHDT and CDR2 YYEEEE. The CDR3 nucleotides read TGTGCCAGCAGCTTGGCCGGCAGGGCAACCTACGAGCAGTACTTC. It encodes CASSLAGRATYEQYF.

The DNA for the CDR3 is TGTGCCAGCAGCCTCACCCCCGGGAATAGCAATCAGCCCCAGCATTTT. Amino acids: CASSLTPGNSNQPQHF. The V call is TRBV2, the J call TRBJ1-5; D is unclear. Trimming removed 6 bases from V and 0 bases from J, with 15 bases in between. The CDR3 totals 16 residues. CDR1 is SNHLY and CDR2 is FYNNEI in the germline V gene.

The J gene is TRBJ2-1, the V gene TRBV6-2 or TRBV6-3; TRBD2 agrees at 13 bases. The CDR3 covers 15 residues. The junction had 7 bases not matched to a gene; V was cut back by 5 bases and J by 9 bases. From germline, CDR1 is MNHEY and CDR2 SVGEGT. The CDR3 protein is CASSPTSGGAFEQFF. The CDR3 nucleotides are TGTGCCAGCAGTCCCACTAGCGGGGGGGCTTTTGAGCAGTTCTTC.